The present T cell receptor (beta chain) was sequenced within a study of T cells after posttransplantation cyclophosphamide. Produced via immunoSEQ multiplex PCR; TCRdb's table is partial and in-frame only. The repertoire has some 49,000 clones, approximately 90% of them found once; the top ten carry roughly 2.9%. Germline V CDR1 and CDR2: GTSNPN, SVGIG (reference sequence). CDR3 length: 17 amino acids. V gave up 1 base and J gave up 0 bases; unmatched junction bases: 9. The receptor was derived from a woman aged 45-65 years in good health and a related stem cell transplant donor. The sequenced material came from PBMCs. The gene calls are TRBV30 and TRBJ2-7; 10 positions agree with TRBD2. This chain's CDR3 is CAWSALLGTSDSYEQYF. Here the CDR3 DNA reads TGTGCCTGGAGTGCACTCCTTGGGACTAGCGACTCCTACGAGCAGTACTTC.